In its sample, the clone carrying this T cell receptor beta chain was seen many times. The antigen is undetermined. These data belong to a study of cytotoxic CD8 clonotypes in ibrutinib-treated CLL. Whole-study results and caveats: Measured clonality at baseline was greater than in age-matched healthy donors and tracked with circulating CD8+ T-cell counts. Having risen at ibrutinib response, clonality had fallen back toward baseline by progression.

Germline CDR1 reads SGHTA; CDR2 reads FQGTGA. This CDR3 is built from 14 residues. J was trimmed by 6 bases and V by 4 bases; bases with no gene match: 7. Libraries were prepared by immunoSEQ multiplex PCR; TCRdb keeps only in-frame clonotypes and omits some of them. The sample comprises 40,000 or so clones, just over 65% of which are singletons, and under 25% rests with the top ten. The input for sequencing was PBMCs, taken after 24 months of ibrutinib treatment. The chain carries TRBV7-3 and TRBJ2-3; 7 nucleotides match TRBD1. The clonotype was recovered from a human donor with chronic lymphocytic leukemia. This CDR3 reads CASSSQGNVDTQYF. The CDR3 DNA reads TGTGCCAGCAGCTCACAGGGGAATGTGGATACGCAGTATTTT.